These 24 T cell receptor beta chains came from one sample sequenced in a study of cytomegalovirus exposure and HLA in healthy donors. Researchers ran the PCR with 60 Vbeta and 13 Jbeta primers. Sequenced by immunoSEQ multiplex PCR; TCRdb stores in-frame clones only, minus some. The sample has about 130,000 clones, over 70% seen once. Sequenced input: PBMCs. Receptor source: a woman aged 45 to 65 in good health and CMV-seronegative.

The J gene is TRBJ2-7, the V gene TRBV30; a possible D gene is TRBD2 (6 bases). Trimming stripped 4 bases from V and 4 bases from J, with 11 bases between. CDR3 length: 12 residues. Germline loops: CDR1 GTSNPN, CDR2 SVGIG (reference sequence). The CDR3 reads CAWNDGGYEQYF. CDR3 DNA sequence: TGTGCCTGGAATGACGGGGGTTACGAGCAGTACTTC.

The V gene is TRBV18, the J gene TRBJ1-5; D is possibly TRBD1 (5 bases). This CDR3 contains 13 residues. Trimming stripped 2 bases from V and 5 bases from J, with 7 bases between. The V gene's germline CDR1 is KGHSH and CDR2 LQKENI. The CDR3: CASSPWGDQPQHF. The CDR3, as DNA: TGTGCCAGCTCACCATGGGGGGATCAGCCCCAGCATTTT. Supplemented by reference TRBV18 and TRBJ1-5, the full variable domain reads NAGVMQNPRHLVRRRGQEARLRCSPMKGHSHVYWYRQLPEEGLKFMVYLQKENIIDESGMPKERFSAEFPKEGPSILRIQQVVRGDSAAYFCASSPWGDQPQHFGDGTRLSIL.

This clone was counted a few times. The chain recombines TRBV7-2 with TRBJ1-3; no clear D gene. Trimming removed 5 bases from V and 0 bases from J, with 14 bases in between. The CDR3 runs 16 residues. CDR1 and CDR2 (germline): SGHTA, FQGNSA. CDR3 protein: CASSLTIRSSGNTIYF. The CDR3 DNA is TGTGCCAGCAGCCTTACTATACGGAGCTCTGGAAACACCATATATTTT.

This clone appeared once. This rearrangement joins TRBV2 to TRBJ2-5; 14 nucleotides align to TRBD2. V lost 7 bases, J lost 11 bases, and 9 bases stayed unmatched. The CDR3 totals 14 residues. CDR1 and CDR2 (germline): SNHLY, FYNNEI. The CDR3, as DNA: TGTGCCAGCACCGGGACTAGCGGGAGTGGTATGCAGTACTTC. This codes for CASTGTSGSGMQYF.

The chain joins TRBV6-1 to TRBJ2-7, with 11 positions matching TRBD2. This CDR3 has 14 amino acids. V trimming: 5 bases; J trimming: 5 bases; junction bases outside the gene matches: 5. Per the germline V gene, CDR1 is MNHNS and CDR2 is SASEGT. CDR3 DNA sequence: TGTGCCAGCAGTTCTAGCGGGAGGTGGGACGAGCAGTACTTC. Residues: CASSSSGRWDEQYF.

The chain links TRBV7-9 to TRBJ1-2; TRBD1 is a possible D gene (6 bases). Germline CDR1 reads SEHNR; CDR2 reads FQNEAQ (reference sequence). V was trimmed by 0 bases and J by 2 bases, leaving 13 bases between them. This CDR3 spans 16 amino acids. CDR3 DNA: TGTGCCAGCAGCTTAGCCCCCGGCACAGGGAACTATGGCTACACCTTC. This translates into CASSLAPGTGNYGYTF.

This chain links TRBV27 with TRBJ1-2; the D is unclear. This CDR3 contains 10 residues. CDR1 and CDR2 (germline): MNHEY, SMNVEV (reference sequence). Trimming pared 4 bases from V and 8 bases from J, leaving 5 bases between. CDR3 loop: CASSSSGYTF. CDR3 coding DNA: TGTGCCAGCAGTTCGTCGGGCTACACCTTC.

The chain uses TRBV19 and TRBJ1-5, with D possibly matching TRBD1 (6 bases). Between the trimmed V and J ends, which lost 5 bases and 2 bases, there was a span of 10 bases. Germline assignment: CDR1 LNHDA and CDR2 SQIVND (reference sequence). The CDR3 loop spans 14 amino acids. The CDR3: CASSVSGGNQPQHF. CDR3 in DNA: TGTGCCAGTAGTGTCTCAGGGGGCAATCAGCCCCAGCATTTT.

This clone was observed a handful of times. The chain couples TRBV28 to TRBJ1-1, with 9 positions matching TRBD1. V lost 5 bases to trimming and J lost 0 bases; unmatched junction nucleotides: 7. The CDR3 length is 16 residues. Germline values: CDR1 MDHEN, CDR2 SYDVKM. Written as DNA, the CDR3 is TGTGCCAGCAGTATACCGGGACAGGGCATGAACACTGAAGCTTTCTTT. This translates into CASSIPGQGMNTEAFF.

This chain uses TRBV4-3 with TRBJ1-3; no clear D. This CDR3 region has 14 residues. The V end lost 0 bases, the J end lost 4 bases, and 7 bases lay between the germline ends. Per the germline V gene, CDR1 is LGHNA and CDR2 is YSLEER. In DNA, the CDR3 is TGCGCCAGCAGCCAAGATTATTTGGGAAACACCATATATTTT. Translation gives CASSQDYLGNTIYF.

With respect to this clone: One end of the junction fails to match germline, which may point to a read error. V is TRBV7-9 and J is TRBJ2-5, with TRBD2 as a possible D gene (5 bases). The CDR3 sequence is 10 residues long. The germline CDR1 and CDR2 sequences are SEHNR and FQNEAQ (reference sequence). CDR3 loop: CASSPDPGNF. The CDR3 bases are TGTGCCAGCAGCCCGGATCCGGGGAACTTC.

The genes are TRBV4-3 and TRBJ1-2; 7 positions agree with TRBD1. Germline-derived CDR1 and CDR2 are LGHNA and YSLEER. V lost 4 bases and J lost 8; bases outside the gene matches: 10. The CDR3 is made up of 14 amino acids. CDR3 in amino acids: CASSLDREYDGYTF. For the CDR3, the DNA is TGCGCCAGCAGCCTAGACAGGGAATACGACGGCTACACCTTC.

V gene TRBV7-6 combines with J gene TRBJ1-5; D possibly corresponds to TRBD1 (6 bases). V lost 3 bases to trimming and J lost 6 bases, with 9 bases between them. The germline V gene has CDR1 SGHVS and CDR2 FNYEAQ. The CDR3 has 13 amino acids. The CDR3 DNA follows: TGTGCCAGCAGCTTCTCAGGGGTTCAGCCCCAGCATTTT. Amino acid sequence: CASSFSGVQPQHF.

The chain links TRBV18 to TRBJ2-1; 9 nucleotides agree with TRBD1. J was trimmed by 5 bases and V by 3 bases; bases with no gene match: 5. Germline CDR1 reads KGHSH; CDR2 reads LQKENI. The CDR3 is 15 amino acids. CDR3 nucleotide sequence: TGTGCCAGCTCACCTAGGGACAGGGCGGACAATGAGCAGTTCTTC. Protein sequence: CASSPRDRADNEQFF.

The chain uses TRBV18 and TRBJ2-1; 9 nucleotides align to TRBD1. This CDR3 comprises 16 residues. Germline V CDR1 and CDR2: KGHSH, LQKENI. V was pared by 4 bases and J by 0 bases, with 4 bases of the junction left unmatched. DNA of the CDR3: TGTGCCAGCTCACGACAGGGGGGGAACTCCTACAATGAGCAGTTCTTC. It encodes CASSRQGGNSYNEQFF.

The rearrangement links TRBV6-7 to TRBJ2-7, with D possibly TRBD2 on 6 matching bases. TRBV6-7 is reported as an ORF; its role is uncertain. Trimming removed 3 bases from V and 5 bases from J, with 23 bases in between. The CDR3 is 17 residues long. As DNA, the CDR3 is TGTGCCAGCAGTTATGCCCCTGGTTCGCGGGGTATCCACGAGCAGTACTTC. Its translation is CASSYAPGSRGIHEQYF.

V usage is TRBV28 and J usage is TRBJ1-2; 10 bases align to TRBD1. Unmatched junction bases numbered 8, after V lost 5 bases and J lost 8 bases. CDR1 and CDR2 (germline): MDHEN, SYDVKM. The CDR3 loop spans 14 amino acids. The DNA of the CDR3 is TGTGCCAGCAGTCCCGGGACAGGGGCAAGGGGCTACACCTTC. Translating it yields CASSPGTGARGYTF.

The J gene is TRBJ1-2, the V gene TRBV7-9; 8 bases line up with TRBD1. Germline CDR1 reads SEHNR; CDR2 reads FQNEAQ (reference sequence). Unmatched junction bases numbered 9, after V lost 5 bases and J lost 4 bases. This CDR3 contains 15 residues. The CDR3 protein is CASSPPRGQVYGYTF. The CDR3 DNA reads TGTGCCAGCAGCCCGCCGAGGGGACAGGTCTATGGCTACACCTTC.

The chain recombines TRBV7-2 with TRBJ2-3; TRBD2 agrees at 7 bases. CDR1 is SGHTA and CDR2 is FQGNSA in the germline V gene. The trim removed 5 bases at V and 4 bases at J, leaving 6 bases unmatched. This CDR3 comprises 14 residues. The CDR3 DNA sequence: TGTGCCAGCAGCCGCCCGGCGGGAGCAGATACGCAGTATTTT. Its translation: CASSRPAGADTQYF.

This clone was detected only once. This chain connects TRBV28 to TRBJ1-1; possible D gene TRBD1, 5 bases. Trimming pared 2 bases from V and 4 bases from J, leaving 17 bases between. In germline, CDR1 is MDHEN, CDR2 SYDVKM. CDR3 length: 16 residues. The CDR3 DNA is TGTGCCAGCAGTTTAATGTCCCCAGGGAGGGCCACTGAAGCTTTCTTT. Residues: CASSLMSPGRATEAFF.

The chain has TRBV28 and TRBJ1-2, with TRBD1 matching 10 bases. J was trimmed by 8 bases and V by 1 base; bases with no gene match: 7. CDR3 length: 15 residues. Looked up from germline, CDR1 is MDHEN and CDR2 is SYDVKM. The CDR3 coding sequence is TGTGCCAGCAGTTTATCGGGACAGGGGATCCTCGGCTACACCTTC. Its protein product is CASSLSGQGILGYTF.

The rearrangement joins TRBV11-2 to TRBJ1-2; 9 nucleotides agree with TRBD1. With 0 bases clipped from V and 14 bases from J, the junction kept 7 bases outside the gene matches. Germline assignment: CDR1 SGHAT and CDR2 FQNNGV. CDR3 length: 13 amino acids. CDR3 protein: CASSLDRGQGETF. CDR3 DNA sequence: TGTGCCAGCAGCTTAGATAGGGGACAGGGTGAAACCTTC.

The rearrangement joins TRBV11-2 to TRBJ2-3; possibly TRBD2 for D (5 bases). Per germline, CDR1 SGHAT and CDR2 FQNNGV. Deletions cut 10 bases from V and 2 bases from J, with 13 bases between. The CDR3 length is 13 residues. The CDR3 DNA follows: TGTGCCATCCGGCGGCGGGCCACAGATACGCAGTATTTT. Its translation is CAIRRRATDTQYF.

The rearrangement links TRBV9 to TRBJ2-1, with 9 bases fitting TRBD2. The germline V gene has CDR1 SGDLS and CDR2 YYNGEE. The CDR3 totals 16 residues. V was clipped by 3 bases and J by 2 bases; unmatched bases: 6. The CDR3 sequence is CASSAQTSGAYNEQFF. Written as DNA, the CDR3 is TGTGCCAGCAGCGCCCAGACTAGCGGAGCCTACAATGAGCAGTTCTTC.